This TCR beta chain was recorded in a study of blood T cells in healthy people across ages. The V gene lost 0 bases and the J gene lost 4 bases, with 9 bases spanning the gap. The germline V gene encodes CDR1 LGHDT and CDR2 YNNKEL (reference sequence). The CDR3 spans 14 residues. Broader study findings: No one knew whether donors had CMV, which possibly confounded expanded clonotype changes. Long-lived donors carried more naive CD4+ cells and greater diversity than aged donors. A conclusive naive versus antigen-experienced comparison was prevented by the unsorted PBMCs.

Notes on this clonotype: Its specificity is unknown.

With a J-beta primer mix and a sample-barcoded 5' primer, a second PCR ran about 7 to 11 cycles. MiXCR, applied by TCRdb to the 5' RACE reads, yields one record per CDR3 protein. This table holds around 1.7 million distinct CDR3 sequences, 25% to 30% found once. This sequence originates from a woman in her thirties in good health. The sequencing input was blood. The chain joins TRBV3-1 to TRBJ1-2; unclear D gene. The CDR3 coding sequence is TGTGCCAGCAGCCAAGATATAACGGCCTATGGCTACACCTTC. Translating it yields CASSQDITAYGYTF.